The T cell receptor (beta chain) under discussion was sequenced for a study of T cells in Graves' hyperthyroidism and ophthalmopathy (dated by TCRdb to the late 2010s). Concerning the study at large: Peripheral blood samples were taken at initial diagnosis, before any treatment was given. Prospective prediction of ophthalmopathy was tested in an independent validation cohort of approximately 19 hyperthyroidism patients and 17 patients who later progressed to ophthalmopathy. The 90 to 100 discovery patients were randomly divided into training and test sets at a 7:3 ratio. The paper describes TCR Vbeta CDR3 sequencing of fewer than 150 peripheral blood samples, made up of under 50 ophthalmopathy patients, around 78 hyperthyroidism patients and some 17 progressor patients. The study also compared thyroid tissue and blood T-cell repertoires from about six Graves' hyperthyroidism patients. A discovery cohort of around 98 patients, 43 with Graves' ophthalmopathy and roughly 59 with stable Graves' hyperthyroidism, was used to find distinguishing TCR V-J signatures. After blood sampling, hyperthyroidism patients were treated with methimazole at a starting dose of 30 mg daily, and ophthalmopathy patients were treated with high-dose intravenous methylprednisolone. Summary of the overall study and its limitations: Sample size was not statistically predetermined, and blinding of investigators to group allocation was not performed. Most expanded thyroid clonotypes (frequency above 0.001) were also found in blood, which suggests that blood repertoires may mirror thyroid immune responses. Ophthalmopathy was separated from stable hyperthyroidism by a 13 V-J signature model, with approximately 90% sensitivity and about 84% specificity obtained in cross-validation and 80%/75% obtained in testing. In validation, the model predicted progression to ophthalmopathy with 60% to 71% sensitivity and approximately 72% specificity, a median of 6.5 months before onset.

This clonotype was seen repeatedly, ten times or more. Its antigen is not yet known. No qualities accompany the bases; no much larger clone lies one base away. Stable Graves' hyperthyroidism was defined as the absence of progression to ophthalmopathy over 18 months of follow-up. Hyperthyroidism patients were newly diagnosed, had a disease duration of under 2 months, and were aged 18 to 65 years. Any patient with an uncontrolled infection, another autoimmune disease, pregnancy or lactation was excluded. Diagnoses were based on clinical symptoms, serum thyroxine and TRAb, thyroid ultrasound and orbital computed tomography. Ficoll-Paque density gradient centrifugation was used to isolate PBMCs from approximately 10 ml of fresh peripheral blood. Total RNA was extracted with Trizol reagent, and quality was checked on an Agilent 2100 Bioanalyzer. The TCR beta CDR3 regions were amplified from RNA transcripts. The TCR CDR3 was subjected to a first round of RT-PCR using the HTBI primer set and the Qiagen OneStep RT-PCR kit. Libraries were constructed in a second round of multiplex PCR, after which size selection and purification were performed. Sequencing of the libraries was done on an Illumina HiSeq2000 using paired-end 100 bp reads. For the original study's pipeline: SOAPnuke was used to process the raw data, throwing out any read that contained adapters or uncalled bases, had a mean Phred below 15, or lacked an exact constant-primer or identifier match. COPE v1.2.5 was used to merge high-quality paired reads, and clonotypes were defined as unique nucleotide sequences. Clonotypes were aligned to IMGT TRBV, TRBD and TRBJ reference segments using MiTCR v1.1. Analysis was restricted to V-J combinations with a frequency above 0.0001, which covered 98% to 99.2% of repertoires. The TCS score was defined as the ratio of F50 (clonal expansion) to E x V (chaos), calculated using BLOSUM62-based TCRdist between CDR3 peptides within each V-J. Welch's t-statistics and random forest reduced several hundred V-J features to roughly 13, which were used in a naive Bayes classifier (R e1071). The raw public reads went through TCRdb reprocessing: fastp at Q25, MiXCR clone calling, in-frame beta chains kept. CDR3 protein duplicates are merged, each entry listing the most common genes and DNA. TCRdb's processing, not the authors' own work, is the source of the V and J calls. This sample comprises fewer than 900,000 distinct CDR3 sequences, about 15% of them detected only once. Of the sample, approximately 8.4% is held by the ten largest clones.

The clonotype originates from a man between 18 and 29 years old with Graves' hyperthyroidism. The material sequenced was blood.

The CDR3 has the sequence CASSPPAGTGDTQYF. The nucleotide sequence reads TGTGCCAGCAGTCCCCCGGCGGGGACTGGGGATACGCAGTATTTT. In this chain, TRBV28 is recombined with TRBJ2-3, with a weak D call of TRBD2 (6 bases match). Taken from the germline V gene, the CDR1 and CDR2 loops are MDHEN and SYDVKM. The junction shows trimming of 5 bases on V and 6 bases on J, plus 18 bases between the germline ends. The CDR3 spans 15 residues, from the cysteine through the phenylalanine. Kept here is only the CDR3 DNA, which spans 45 bases and is read in frame from base 1.